A single sample is the source of the 5 T cell receptor beta chains below, sequenced in a study of cytomegalovirus exposure and HLA in healthy donors. PCR used 60 Vbeta primers and 13 Jbeta primers. The method was immunoSEQ multiplex PCR; TCRdb's version includes in-frame clones alone and lacks a portion of them. The sample has some 110,000 clones, roughly 71% seen once; the top ten hold around 3%. What was sequenced was PBMCs. These TCRs come from a male donor in good health and CMV-seropositive.

The V and J genes are TRBV28 and TRBJ1-4, with D hard to call. CDR1 and CDR2 from the germline V gene are MDHEN and SYDVKM. CDR3 length: 14 residues. Trimming pared 3 bases from V and 6 bases from J, leaving 11 bases between. DNA for the CDR3: TGTGCCAGCAGTTTGGGGAGTTGGGATGAAAAACTGTTTTTT. This sequence encodes CASSLGSWDEKLFF.

This clone has only a few counts. This sequence joins TRBV19 and TRBJ2-1; 9 bases are a match to TRBD2. From germline, CDR1 is LNHDA and CDR2 SQIVND (reference sequence). There are 18 residues in the CDR3. V lost 6 bases and J lost 3; bases outside the gene matches: 15. In DNA, the CDR3 is TGTGCCAGTAGCTCACTGTTTGTAGCGGGAGTTGGCTACAATGAGCAGTTCTTC. This gives the protein CASSSLFVAGVGYNEQFF. The complete variable domain, with remaining parts taken from reference TRBV19 and TRBJ2-1, reads DGGITQSPKYLFRKEGQNVTLSCEQNLNHDAMYWYRQDPGQGLRLIYYSQIVNDFQKGDIAEGYSVSREKKESFPLTVTSAQKNPTAFYLCASSSLFVAGVGYNEQFFGPGTRLTVL.

The chain combines TRBV19 with TRBJ2-7; no firm D call. The germline CDR1 and CDR2 sequences are LNHDA and SQIVND (reference sequence). CDR3 length equals 12 residues. The ends were cut back, 4 bases at V and 0 bases at J, with 4 bases in the middle. CDR3 in DNA: TGTGCCAGTAGTACCCGCTCCTACGAGCAGTACTTC. This sequence encodes CASSTRSYEQYF.

J is TRBJ2-5 and V is TRBV7-2; maybe TRBD2 (6 bases). The germline gives CDR1 SGHTA, CDR2 FQGNSA. The V and J ends lost 0 bases and 3 bases respectively, with 8 bases between them. The CDR3 has 14 amino acids. CDR3 nucleotide sequence: TGTGCCAGCAGCTTAGCGGGGACTGAAGAGACCCAGTACTTC. It encodes CASSLAGTEETQYF.

The J gene is TRBJ2-3, the V gene TRBV27, with TRBD1 identical over 9 bases. V lost 4 bases to trimming and J lost 4 bases; unmatched junction nucleotides: 3. Per germline, CDR1 MNHEY and CDR2 SMNVEV (reference sequence). The CDR3 covers 14 residues. The CDR3 loop reads CASSWGQGPDTQYF. CDR3 nucleotide sequence: TGTGCCAGCAGTTGGGGACAGGGTCCAGATACGCAGTATTTT.